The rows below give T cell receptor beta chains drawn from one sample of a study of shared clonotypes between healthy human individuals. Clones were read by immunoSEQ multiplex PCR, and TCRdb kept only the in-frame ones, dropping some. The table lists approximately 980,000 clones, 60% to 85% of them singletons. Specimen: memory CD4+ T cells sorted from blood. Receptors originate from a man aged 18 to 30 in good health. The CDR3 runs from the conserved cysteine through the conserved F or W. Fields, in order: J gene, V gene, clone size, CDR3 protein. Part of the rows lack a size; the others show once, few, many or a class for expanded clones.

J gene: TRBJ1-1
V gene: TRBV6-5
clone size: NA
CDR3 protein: CASSLLRGDTEAFF

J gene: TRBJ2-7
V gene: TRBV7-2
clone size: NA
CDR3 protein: CASSLGRTPNYEQYF

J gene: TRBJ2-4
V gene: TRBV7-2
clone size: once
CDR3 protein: CASSPPIRANIQYF

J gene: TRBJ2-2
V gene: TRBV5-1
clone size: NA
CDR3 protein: CASSFLADANTGELFF

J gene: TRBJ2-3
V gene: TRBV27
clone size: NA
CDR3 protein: CASSSPRDRELTDTQYF

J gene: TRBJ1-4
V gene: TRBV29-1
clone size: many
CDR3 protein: CSVLWAGASEKLFF

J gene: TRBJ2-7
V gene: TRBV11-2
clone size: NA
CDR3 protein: CASSPVSGRLPTEQYF

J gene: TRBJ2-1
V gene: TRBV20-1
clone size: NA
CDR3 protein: CSATPDYPQFF

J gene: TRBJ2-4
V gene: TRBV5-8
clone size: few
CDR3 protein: CASSARQGLAKNIQYF

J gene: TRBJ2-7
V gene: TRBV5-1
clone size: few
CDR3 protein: CASSQIAGAYEQYF

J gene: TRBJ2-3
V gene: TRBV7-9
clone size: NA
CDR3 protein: CASSLGQSTDTQYF

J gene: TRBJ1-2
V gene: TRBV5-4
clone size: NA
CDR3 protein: CASSEISGGRTYGYTF

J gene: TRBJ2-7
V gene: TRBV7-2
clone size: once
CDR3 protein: CASSSTSLAGSRYEQYF

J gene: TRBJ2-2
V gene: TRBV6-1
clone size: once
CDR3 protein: CASRELTGASTGELFF

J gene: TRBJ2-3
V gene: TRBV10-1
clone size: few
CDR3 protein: CASSRGPAGTDTQYF

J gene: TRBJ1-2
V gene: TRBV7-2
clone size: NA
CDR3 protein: CASSPPGRTANYGYTF

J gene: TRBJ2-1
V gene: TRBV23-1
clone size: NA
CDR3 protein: CASSQKRRGREQFF

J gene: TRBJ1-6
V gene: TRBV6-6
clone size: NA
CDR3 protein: CASSQIPWVDNSPLHF

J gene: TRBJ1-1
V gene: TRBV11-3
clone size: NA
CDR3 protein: CASSVGANTEAFF

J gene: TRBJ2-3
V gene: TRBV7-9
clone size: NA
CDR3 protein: CASSPTSDTQYF

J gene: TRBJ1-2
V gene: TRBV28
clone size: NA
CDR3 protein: CASSGSTGAPTAISNYGYTF

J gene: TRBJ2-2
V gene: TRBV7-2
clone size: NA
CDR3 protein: CASSRGQTNTGELFF

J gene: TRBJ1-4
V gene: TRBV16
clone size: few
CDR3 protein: CASRDTQGGTNEKLFF

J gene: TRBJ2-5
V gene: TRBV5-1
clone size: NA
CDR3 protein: CASRLQQKETQYF

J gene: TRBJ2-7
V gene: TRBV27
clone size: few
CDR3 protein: CASSPKKSRHGTSYEQYF

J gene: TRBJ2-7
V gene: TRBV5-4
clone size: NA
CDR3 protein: CASSPGLAEYEQYF

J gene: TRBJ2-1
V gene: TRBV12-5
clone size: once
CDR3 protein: CASGLSLADNEQFF

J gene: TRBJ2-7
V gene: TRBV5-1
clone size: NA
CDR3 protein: CASRATGGNEQYF

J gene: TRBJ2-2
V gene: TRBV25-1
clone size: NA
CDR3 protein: CASSEQGAVGELFF

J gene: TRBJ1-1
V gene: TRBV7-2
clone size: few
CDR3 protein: CASSPQANTEAFF

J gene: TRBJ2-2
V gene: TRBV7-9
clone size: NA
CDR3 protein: CASRIGLTNTGELFF

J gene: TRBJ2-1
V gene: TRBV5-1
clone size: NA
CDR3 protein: CASSLALRQGNEQFF

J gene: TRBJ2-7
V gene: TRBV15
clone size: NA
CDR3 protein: CATSRDSGGQYEQYF

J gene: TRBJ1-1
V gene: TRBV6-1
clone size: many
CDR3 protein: CASSRSTLRSEAFF

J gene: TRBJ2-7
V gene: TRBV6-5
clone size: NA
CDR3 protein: CASSYSSSVHEQYF

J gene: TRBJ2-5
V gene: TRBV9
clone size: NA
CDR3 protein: CASSVNVGQETQYF

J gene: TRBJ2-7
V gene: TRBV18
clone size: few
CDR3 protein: CASSRDRNEQYF

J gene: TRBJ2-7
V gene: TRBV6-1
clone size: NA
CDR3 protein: CASSVNREQYF

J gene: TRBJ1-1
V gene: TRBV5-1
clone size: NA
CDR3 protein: CASQKDTNTEAFF

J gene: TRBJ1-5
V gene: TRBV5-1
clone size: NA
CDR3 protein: CASSPGTDPREPQHF

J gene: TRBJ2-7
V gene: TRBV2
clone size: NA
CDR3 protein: CASNTGGGYEQYF